This TCR beta chain came from a study of Ad26.COV2.S vaccination and SARS-CoV-2 variants. Findings and caveats of the study: Placebo recipients showed lower spike-specific TCR breadth than vaccinees.

The length of the CDR3 is 16 residues. Germline V gene sequence: CDR1 SGHNT, CDR2 YYREEE (reference sequence). The J segment lost 4 bases and the V segment lost 3 bases, leaving 6 bases of the junction unmatched. Treatment given: around 19 received Ad26.COV2.S at low or high dose, single or two shots; a few received placebo; per-sample allocation not given. The samples were gathered on day 63 after the first injection of vaccine or placebo. As regards this clone: Its antigen is not known.

The data were produced by immunoSEQ multiplex PCR, yet TCRdb's version contains in-frame clones alone and is incomplete. The sample includes roughly 300,000 clones, roughly nine tenths of them seen just once. This sample comprised peripheral blood, obtained in a trial of Ad26.COV2.S vaccine versus placebo. V usage is TRBV5-4 and J usage is TRBJ1-4, with 10 bases identical to TRBD1. The TCR originated in a person aged 18 to 65 who received the Ad26.COV2.S COVID-19 vaccine or a placebo. CDR3 sequence: CASSSDRGRVNEKLFF. In DNA form, the CDR3 reads TGTGCCAGCAGCTCCGACAGGGGGCGCGTTAATGAAAAACTGTTTTTT.